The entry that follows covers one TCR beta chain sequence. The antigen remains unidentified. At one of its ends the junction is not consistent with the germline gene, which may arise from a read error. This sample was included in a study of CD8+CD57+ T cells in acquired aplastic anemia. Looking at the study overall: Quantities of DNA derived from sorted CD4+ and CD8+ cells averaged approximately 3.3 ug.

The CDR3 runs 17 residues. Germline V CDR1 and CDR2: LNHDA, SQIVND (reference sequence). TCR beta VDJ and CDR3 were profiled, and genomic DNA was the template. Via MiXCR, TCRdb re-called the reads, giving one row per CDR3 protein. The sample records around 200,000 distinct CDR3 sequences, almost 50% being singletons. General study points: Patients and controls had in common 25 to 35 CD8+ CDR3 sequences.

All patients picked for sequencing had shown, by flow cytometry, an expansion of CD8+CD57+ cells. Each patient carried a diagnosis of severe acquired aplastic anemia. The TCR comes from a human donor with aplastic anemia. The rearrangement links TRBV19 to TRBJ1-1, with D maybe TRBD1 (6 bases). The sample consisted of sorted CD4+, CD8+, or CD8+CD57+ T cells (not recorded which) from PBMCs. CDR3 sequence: CASSPEGQLRRNAEALF. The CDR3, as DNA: TGTGCCAGTAGTCCCGAAGGACAGCTACGACGGAACGCTGAAGCTTTATTT.